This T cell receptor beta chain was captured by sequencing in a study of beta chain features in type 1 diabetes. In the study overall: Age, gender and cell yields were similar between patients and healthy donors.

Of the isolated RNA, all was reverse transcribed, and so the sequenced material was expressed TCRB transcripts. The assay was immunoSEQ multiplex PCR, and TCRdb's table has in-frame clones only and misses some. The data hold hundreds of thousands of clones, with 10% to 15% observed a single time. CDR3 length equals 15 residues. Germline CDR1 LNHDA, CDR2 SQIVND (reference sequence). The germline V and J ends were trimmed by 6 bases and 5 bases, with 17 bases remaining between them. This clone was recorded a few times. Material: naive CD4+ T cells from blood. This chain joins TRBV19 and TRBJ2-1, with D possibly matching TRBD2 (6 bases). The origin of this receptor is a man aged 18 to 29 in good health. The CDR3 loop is CASSGGGRRNNEQFF. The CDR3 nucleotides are TGTGCCAGTAGCGGCGGAGGGAGGAGAAACAATGAGCAGTTCTTC.